Shown below are 5 T cell receptor beta chains from a single sample sequenced in a study of cytomegalovirus exposure and HLA in healthy donors (dated by TCRdb to the late 2010s). Libraries were prepared through the immunoSEQ multiplex PCR assay. The multiplex PCR relied on a mix of 60 forward primers for TCR Vbeta segments and 13 reverse primers for TCR Jbeta segments. Sourced from immuneACCESS, this table was stored by TCRdb with only in-frame sequences that have V and J called. A share of the clones is absent; for the studies checked, an unresolved V gene accounts for under half, and the remainder has no known explanation. The sample includes approximately 200,000 clones, with about 83% observed a single time. Around a sixth of the sample goes to the ten largest clones. The specimen was PBMCs. Receptors were obtained from a man aged 35-49 years in good health and CMV-seronegative.

The chain employs TRBV7-2 and TRBJ2-2; 10 bases agree with TRBD2. The CDR3 contains 17 residues. V gave up 6 bases and J gave up 0 bases; unmatched junction bases: 7. Germline V gene data show CDR1 as SGHTA and CDR2 as FQGNSA. DNA of the CDR3: TGTGCCAGCAGAAGACATAGCGGGAGGCCGAACACCGGGGAGCTGTTTTTT. It specifies CASRRHSGRPNTGELFF.

The rearrangement joins TRBV6-1 to TRBJ1-1; 9 bases line up with TRBD1. V lost 4 bases, J lost 11 bases, and 8 bases stayed unmatched. The CDR3 length is 13 residues. Germline V gives CDR1 MNHNS, CDR2 SASEGT. The CDR3 bases are TGTGCCAGCAGTGGCGGGACAGGGTTTTGGGCTTTCTTT. This translates into CASSGGTGFWAFF.

The CDR3 here is CASSEPGLAGGLEQYF. The DNA for the CDR3 is TGTGCCAGCAGTGAGCCGGGACTAGCGGGAGGTCTCGAGCAGTACTTC. V is TRBV25-1 and J is TRBJ2-7, with TRBD2 matching over 15 bases. Germline V gene data show CDR1 as MGHDK and CDR2 as SYGVNS. The length of the CDR3 is 16 residues. J was trimmed by 6 bases and V by 3 bases; bases with no gene match: 6.

A single count supports this clone. The genes are TRBV29-1 and TRBJ1-5; no clear D. In germline, CDR1 is SQVTM, CDR2 ANQGSEA. The CDR3 covers 14 residues. Trimming removed 4 bases at V and 0 bases at J, with 10 bases between. The CDR3 DNA is TGCAGCGTTGTCTACGGTTTTAGCAATCAGCCCCAGCATTTT. Translating it yields CSVVYGFSNQPQHF.

The chain combines TRBV4-1 with TRBJ2-7, with 9 bases identical to TRBD1. This CDR3 is 17 amino acids long. Germline values: CDR1 MGHRA, CDR2 YSYEKL. Trimming removed 3 bases from V and 1 base from J; junction bases left unmatched: 10. In DNA, the CDR3 is TGCGCCAGCAGCCAGCTACCGGGACAGGGTTTGTCCTACGAGCAGTACTTC. It encodes CASSQLPGQGLSYEQYF.